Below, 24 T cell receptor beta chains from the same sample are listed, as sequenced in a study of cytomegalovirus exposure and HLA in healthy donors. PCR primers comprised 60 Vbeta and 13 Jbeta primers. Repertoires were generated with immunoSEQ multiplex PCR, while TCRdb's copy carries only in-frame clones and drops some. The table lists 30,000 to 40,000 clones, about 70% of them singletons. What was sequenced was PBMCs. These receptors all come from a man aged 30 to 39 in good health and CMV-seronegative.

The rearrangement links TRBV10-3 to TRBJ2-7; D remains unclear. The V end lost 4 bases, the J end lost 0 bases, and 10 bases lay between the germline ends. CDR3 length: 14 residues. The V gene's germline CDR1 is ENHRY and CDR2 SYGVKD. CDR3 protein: CAISATYSSYEQYF. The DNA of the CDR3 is TGTGCCATCAGTGCGACTTATAGCTCCTACGAGCAGTACTTC.

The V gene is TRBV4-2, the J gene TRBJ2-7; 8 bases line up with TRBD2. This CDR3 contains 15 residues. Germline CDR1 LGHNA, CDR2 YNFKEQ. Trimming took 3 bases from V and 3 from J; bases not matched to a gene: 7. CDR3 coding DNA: TGTGCCAGCAGCCACGCGGGGGGCACTCTCTACGAGCAGTACTTC. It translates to CASSHAGGTLYEQYF.

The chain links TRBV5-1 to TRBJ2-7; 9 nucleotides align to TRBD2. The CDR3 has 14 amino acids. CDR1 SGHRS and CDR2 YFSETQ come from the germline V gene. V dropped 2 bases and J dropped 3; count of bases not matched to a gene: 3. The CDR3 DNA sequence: TGCGCCAGCAGCTTAGCGGGAGGTATCTACGAGCAGTACTTC. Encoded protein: CASSLAGGIYEQYF. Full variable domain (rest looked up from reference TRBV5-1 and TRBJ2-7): KAGVTQTPRYLIKTRGQQVTLSCSPISGHRSVSWYQQTPGQGLQFLFEYFSETQRNKGNFPGRFSGRQFSNSRSEMNVSTLELGDSALYLCASSLAGGIYEQYFGPGTRLTVT.

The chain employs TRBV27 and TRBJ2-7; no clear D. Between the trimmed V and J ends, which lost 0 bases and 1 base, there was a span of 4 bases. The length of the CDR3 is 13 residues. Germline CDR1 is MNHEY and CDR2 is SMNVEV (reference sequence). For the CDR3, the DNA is TGTGCCAGCAGTTTATCGGCTTCCTACGAGCAGTACTTC. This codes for CASSLSASYEQYF.

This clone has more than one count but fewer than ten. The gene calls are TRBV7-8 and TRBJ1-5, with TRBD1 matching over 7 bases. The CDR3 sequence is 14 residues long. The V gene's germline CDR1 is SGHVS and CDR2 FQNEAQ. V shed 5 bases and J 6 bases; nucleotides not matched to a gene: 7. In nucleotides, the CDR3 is TGTGCCAGCAGCCCGGGACAGAGGCGTCAGCCCCAGCATTTT. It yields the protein CASSPGQRRQPQHF. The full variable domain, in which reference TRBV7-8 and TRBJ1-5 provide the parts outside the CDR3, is GAGVSQSPRYKVAKRGQDVALRCDPISGHVSLFWYQQALGQGPEFLTYFQNEAQLDKSGLPSDRFFAERPEGSVSTLKIQRTQQEDSAVYLCASSPGQRRQPQHFGDGTRLSIL.

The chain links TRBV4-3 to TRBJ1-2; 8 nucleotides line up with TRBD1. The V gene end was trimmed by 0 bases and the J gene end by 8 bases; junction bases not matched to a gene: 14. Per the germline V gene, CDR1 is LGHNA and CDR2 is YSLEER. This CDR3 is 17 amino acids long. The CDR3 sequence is CASSQEVGQGAPGGYTF. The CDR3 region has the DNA TGCGCCAGCAGCCAAGAAGTAGGGCAGGGGGCGCCGGGCGGCTACACCTTC.

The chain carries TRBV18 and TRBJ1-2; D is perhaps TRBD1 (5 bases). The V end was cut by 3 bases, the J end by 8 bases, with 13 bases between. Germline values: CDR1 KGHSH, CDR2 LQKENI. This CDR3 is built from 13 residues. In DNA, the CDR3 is TGTGCCAGCTCACCGGGGGAGGGAGGAGGCTACACCTTC. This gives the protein CASSPGEGGGYTF.

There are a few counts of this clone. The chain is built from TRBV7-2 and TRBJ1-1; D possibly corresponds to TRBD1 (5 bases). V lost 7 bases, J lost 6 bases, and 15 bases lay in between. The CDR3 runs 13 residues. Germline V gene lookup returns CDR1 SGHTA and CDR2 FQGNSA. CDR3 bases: TGTGCCAGCAACCCGAGGCGGGACGCTGAAGCTTTCTTT. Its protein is CASNPRRDAEAFF.

The CDR3 DNA reads TGCGCCAGCAGCTTATCACCTCAGGCGAACACTGAAGCTTTCTTT. Protein: CASSLSPQANTEAFF. The chain has TRBV5-1 and TRBJ1-1; D gene ambiguous. The CDR3 sequence is 15 residues long. Deletions cut 2 bases from V and 1 base from J, with 12 bases between. Germline V gene data show CDR1 as SGHRS and CDR2 as YFSETQ. The full variable domain, completed using reference TRBV5-1 and TRBJ1-1, is KAGVTQTPRYLIKTRGQQVTLSCSPISGHRSVSWYQQTPGQGLQFLFEYFSETQRNKGNFPGRFSGRQFSNSRSEMNVSTLELGDSALYLCASSLSPQANTEAFFGQGTRLTVV.

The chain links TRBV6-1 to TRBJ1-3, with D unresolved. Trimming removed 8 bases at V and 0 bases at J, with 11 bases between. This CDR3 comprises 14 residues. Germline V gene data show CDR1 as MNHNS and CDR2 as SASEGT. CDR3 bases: TGTGCCAGCCGCATTGGGCACTCTGGAAACACCATATATTTT. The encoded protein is CASRIGHSGNTIYF.

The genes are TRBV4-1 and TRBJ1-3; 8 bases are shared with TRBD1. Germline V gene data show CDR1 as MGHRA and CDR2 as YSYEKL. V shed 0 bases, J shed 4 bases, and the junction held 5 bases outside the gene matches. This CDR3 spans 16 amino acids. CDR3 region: CASSQEQGARGNTIYF. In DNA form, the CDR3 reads TGCGCCAGCAGCCAAGAGCAGGGGGCGAGAGGAAACACCATATATTTT.

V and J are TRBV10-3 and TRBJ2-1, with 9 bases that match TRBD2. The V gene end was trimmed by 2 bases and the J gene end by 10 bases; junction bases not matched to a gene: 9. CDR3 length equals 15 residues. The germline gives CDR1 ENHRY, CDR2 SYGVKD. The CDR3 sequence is CAISEGLAIPGEQFF. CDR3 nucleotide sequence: TGTGCCATCAGTGAGGGACTAGCGATTCCGGGGGAGCAGTTCTTC.

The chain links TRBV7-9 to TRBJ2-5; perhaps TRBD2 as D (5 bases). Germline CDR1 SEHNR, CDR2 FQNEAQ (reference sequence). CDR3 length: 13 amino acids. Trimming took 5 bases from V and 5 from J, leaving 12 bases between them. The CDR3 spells CASSLGLGETQYF. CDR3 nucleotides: TGTGCCAGCAGCCTCGGACTGGGGGAGACCCAGTACTTC.

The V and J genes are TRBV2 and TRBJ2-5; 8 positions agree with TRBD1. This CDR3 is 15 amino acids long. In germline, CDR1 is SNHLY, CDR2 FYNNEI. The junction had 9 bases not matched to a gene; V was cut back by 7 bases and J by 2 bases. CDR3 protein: CASNQGNRGQETQYF. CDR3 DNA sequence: TGTGCCAGCAATCAGGGGAACAGGGGGCAAGAGACCCAGTACTTC.

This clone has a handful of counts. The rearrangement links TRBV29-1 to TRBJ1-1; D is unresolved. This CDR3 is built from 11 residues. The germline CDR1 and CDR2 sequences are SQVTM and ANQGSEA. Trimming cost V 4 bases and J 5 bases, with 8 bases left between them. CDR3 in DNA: TGCAGCGTTGTCCCCATTACTGAAGCTTTCTTT. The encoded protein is CSVVPITEAFF.

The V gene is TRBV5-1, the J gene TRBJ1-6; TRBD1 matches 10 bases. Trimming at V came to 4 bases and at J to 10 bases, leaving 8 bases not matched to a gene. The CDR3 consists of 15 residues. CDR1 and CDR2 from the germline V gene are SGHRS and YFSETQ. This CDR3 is CASSTGTGVSSPLHF. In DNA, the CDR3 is TGCGCCAGCAGCACCGGGACAGGGGTCAGCTCACCCCTCCACTTT.

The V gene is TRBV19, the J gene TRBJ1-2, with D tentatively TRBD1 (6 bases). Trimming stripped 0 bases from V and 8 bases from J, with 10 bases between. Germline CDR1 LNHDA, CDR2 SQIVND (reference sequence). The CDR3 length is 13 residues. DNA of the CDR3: TGTGCCAGTAGTATAGAGGGGGCGCGCGGCTACACCTTC. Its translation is CASSIEGARGYTF.

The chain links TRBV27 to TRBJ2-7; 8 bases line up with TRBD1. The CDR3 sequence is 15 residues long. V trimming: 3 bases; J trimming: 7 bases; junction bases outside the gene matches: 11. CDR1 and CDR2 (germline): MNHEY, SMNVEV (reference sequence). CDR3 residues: CASSFGQGLSGEQYF. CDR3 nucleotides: TGTGCCAGCAGTTTTGGACAGGGCCTTTCGGGGGAGCAGTACTTC.

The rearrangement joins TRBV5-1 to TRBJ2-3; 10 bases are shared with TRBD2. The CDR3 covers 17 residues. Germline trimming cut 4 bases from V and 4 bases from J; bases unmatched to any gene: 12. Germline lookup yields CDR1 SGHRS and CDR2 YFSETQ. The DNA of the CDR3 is TGCGCCAGCAGCCGCAGTGCTAGCGGGAGAGGGGCAGATACGCAGTATTTT. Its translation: CASSRSASGRGADTQYF.

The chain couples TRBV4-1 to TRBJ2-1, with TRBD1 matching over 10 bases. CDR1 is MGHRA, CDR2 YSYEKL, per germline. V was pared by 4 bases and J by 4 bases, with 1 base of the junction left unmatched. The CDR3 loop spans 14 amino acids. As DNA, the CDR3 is TGCGCCAGCAGCCCGGGACAGGGGTACAATGAGCAGTTCTTC. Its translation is CASSPGQGYNEQFF.

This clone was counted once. The CDR3 DNA sequence: TGCGCCAGCAGTGAGTCACGGACAGGGCACGAGCAGTACTTC. The encoded protein is CASSESRTGHEQYF. The chain is built from TRBV10-1 and TRBJ2-7; 8 nucleotides agree with TRBD1. The CDR3 is made up of 14 amino acids. CDR1 is WNHNN and CDR2 is SYGVQD in the germline V gene (reference sequence). The junction had 3 bases not matched to a gene; V was cut back by 0 bases and J by 5 bases.

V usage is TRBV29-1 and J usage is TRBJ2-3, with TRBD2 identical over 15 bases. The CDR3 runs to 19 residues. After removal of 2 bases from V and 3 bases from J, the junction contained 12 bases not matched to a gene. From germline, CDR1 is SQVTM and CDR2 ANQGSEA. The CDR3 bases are TGCAGCGTTGAACAGTGGACTAGCGGGAGGGCCCTCGGTACAGATACGCAGTATTTT. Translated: CSVEQWTSGRALGTDTQYF.

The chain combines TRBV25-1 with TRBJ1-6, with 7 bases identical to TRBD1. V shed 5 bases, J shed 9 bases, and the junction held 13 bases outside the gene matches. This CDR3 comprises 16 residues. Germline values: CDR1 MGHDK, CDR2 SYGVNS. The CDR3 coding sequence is TGTGCCAGCAGTCATCGGGACAGACGGGGGAGTTCACCCCTCCACTTT. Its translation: CASSHRDRRGSSPLHF.

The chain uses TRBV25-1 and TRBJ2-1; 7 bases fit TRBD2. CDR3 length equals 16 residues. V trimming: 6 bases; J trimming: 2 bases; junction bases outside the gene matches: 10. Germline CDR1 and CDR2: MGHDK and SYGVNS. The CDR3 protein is CASRGEGTPTYNEQFF. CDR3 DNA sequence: TGTGCCAGCAGGGGGGAGGGGACTCCAACCTACAATGAGCAGTTCTTC.